These 4 T cell receptor beta chains were sequenced from one sample in a study of cytomegalovirus exposure and HLA in healthy donors. Repertoires were generated with immunoSEQ multiplex PCR, while TCRdb's copy carries only in-frame clones and drops some. The profile shows 65,000 to 75,000 clones, approximately 96% of them singletons. The sequenced material came from PBMCs. The origin of the receptors is a woman aged 18-29 years in good health and CMV-seropositive.

The chain couples TRBV4-2 to TRBJ2-7, with D possibly being TRBD1 (6 bases). The CDR3 length is 14 residues. Germline V gene lookup returns CDR1 LGHNA and CDR2 YNFKEQ. V was shortened by 3 bases and J by 5 bases, with 14 bases between the two germline ends. The CDR3 is CASSQGQGIHEQYF. The CDR3 DNA sequence: TGTGCCAGCAGCCAGGGGCAGGGGATCCACGAGCAGTACTTC.

This chain links TRBV28 with TRBJ2-7; 7 nucleotides line up with TRBD2. Germline values: CDR1 MDHEN, CDR2 SYDVKM. This CDR3 comprises 15 residues. After removal of 4 bases from V and 6 bases from J, the junction contained 12 bases not matched to a gene. CDR3 nucleotides: TGTGCCAGCAGTTCAATAGCGGGCCTTCCCCTCGAGCAGTACTTC. Its translation: CASSSIAGLPLEQYF.

This sequence joins TRBV4-1 and TRBJ2-3, with D possibly being TRBD2 (5 bases). With 0 bases removed from V and 1 base from J, the gap between germline ends came to 11 bases. The CDR3 sequence is 16 residues long. Germline lookup yields CDR1 MGHRA and CDR2 YSYEKL. In DNA, the CDR3 is TGCGCCAGCAGCCAAGAGCCGGACTTACGCACAGATACGCAGTATTTT. This sequence encodes CASSQEPDLRTDTQYF.

The chain has TRBV28 and TRBJ1-2; a weak D match, TRBD1 (6 bases). Germline loops: CDR1 MDHEN, CDR2 SYDVKM. The CDR3 contains 17 residues. V was clipped by 2 bases and J by 3 bases, with 19 bases between them. The CDR3 DNA sequence: TGTGCCAGCAGTTTACCTCGACTCAGGGGAAGGGACTATGGCTACACCTTC. It codes for CASSLPRLRGRDYGYTF.